Reported below is one T cell receptor (beta chain). The antigen is undetermined. The data were taken from a study of T cells in localized non-small cell lung cancer. Study-wide points: Of the tissues analyzed, uninvolved adjacent lung showed maximal T cell clonality, greater than tumor. Only one tumor region was sequenced, so heterogeneity remains possible.

CDR1 SGHTS and CDR2 YDEGEE come from the germline V gene. The CDR3 is made up of 15 amino acids. Trimming removed 2 bases from V and 4 bases from J, with 13 bases in between. TCRdb's copy holds only in-frame clones and misses some; the assay was immunoSEQ multiplex PCR. Counted here are around 15,000 clones, approximately 91% occurring once; the ten biggest clones make up 27%. This receptor was identified in a female donor over 55 with stage III squamous cell lung carcinoma. The sample here was peripheral blood, taken before any cancer treatment. The V gene is TRBV5-8, the J gene TRBJ1-5; possibly TRBD1 for D (5 bases). The CDR3 bases are TGTGCCAGCAGCTTTGACGGAACAGGTAATCAGCCCCAGCATTTT. Its protein product is CASSFDGTGNQPQHF.